This T cell receptor beta chain was observed in a study of blood T cells in healthy people across ages. A second PCR of roughly 7 to 11 cycles used a sample-barcoded 5' primer and a J-beta primer mix. Sequencing yielded, for each sample, at least 3 million paired-end reads carrying CDR3. A single record per CDR3 protein comes from TCRdb applying MiXCR to the 5' RACE reads. The profile shows 700,000 or so distinct CDR3 sequences, about 20% of them singletons. The CDR3 sequence is 14 residues long. Germline trimming cut 0 bases from V and 8 bases from J; bases unmatched to any gene: 6. CDR1 is SGHAT, CDR2 FQNNGV, per germline. Study-wide results and caveats: PBMCs went unsorted, and a conclusive naive versus antigen-experienced comparison was therefore prevented. TCR beta diversity correlated strongly with naive T cell percentage. Long-lived donors had more naive CD4+ cells and higher diversity than aged donors.

This clonotype was found a few times. No antigen is known for it. The chain is built from TRBV11-2 and TRBJ1-2, with 7 bases identical to TRBD1. Sequenced: blood. This TCR was sampled from a man between 65 and 85 years old in good health. The CDR3 region has the DNA TGTGCCAGCAGCTTAGATTTCCCGGACAGGGGCTACACCTTC. Translating it yields CASSLDFPDRGYTF.